This T cell receptor (beta chain) was captured by sequencing in a study of cytomegalovirus exposure and HLA in healthy donors. Points from the study as a whole: Across donors, presence/absence analyses took sequencing depth to be roughly uniform.

A note on this clone: Its matching antigen is unknown.

Researchers ran the PCR with 60 Vbeta and 13 Jbeta primers. Original methodology: Later reanalysis found around 74 million unique TCR beta chains, 10 million to 14 million of them shared. Sequenced by immunoSEQ multiplex PCR; TCRdb stores in-frame clones only, minus some. The DNA was the basis for D and trimming; V, J and clone size are from that table. The data hold tens of thousands of clones, with around 80% observed a single time. There are 16 residues in the CDR3. The ends were cut back, 0 bases at V and 5 bases at J, with 13 bases in the middle. The germline V gene has CDR1 LNHNV and CDR2 YYDKDF (reference sequence).

This receptor was identified in a man aged 40-50 years in good health and CMV-seronegative. The chain links TRBV15 to TRBJ2-2, with unresolved D. The sample comprised PBMCs. CDR3 in DNA: TGTGCCACCAGCAGAGATAAGTTCGGTGGTACCGGGGAGCTGTTTTTT. It is translated as CATSRDKFGGTGELFF.